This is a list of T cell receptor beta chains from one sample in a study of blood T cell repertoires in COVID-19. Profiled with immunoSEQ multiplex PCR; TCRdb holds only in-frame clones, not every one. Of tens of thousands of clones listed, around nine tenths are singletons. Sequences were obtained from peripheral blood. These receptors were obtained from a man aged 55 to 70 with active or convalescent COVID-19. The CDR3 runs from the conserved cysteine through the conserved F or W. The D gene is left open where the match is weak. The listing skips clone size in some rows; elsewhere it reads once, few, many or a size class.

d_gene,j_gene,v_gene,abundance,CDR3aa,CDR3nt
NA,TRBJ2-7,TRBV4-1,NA,CASSQPLLSNEQYF,TGCGCCAGCAGCCAACCCTTGCTATCCAACGAGCAGTACTTC
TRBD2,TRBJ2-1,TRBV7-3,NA,CASSLEAGSGGGEQFF,TGTGCCAGCAGCTTAGAAGCCGGGAGCGGGGGAGGTGAGCAGTTCTTC
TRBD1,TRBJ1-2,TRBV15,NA,CATSRDKGQEAF,TGTGCCACCAGCAGGGATAAGGGACAGGAGGCCTTC
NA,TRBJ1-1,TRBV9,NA,CASSLAPEGTEAFF,TGTGCCAGCAGCCTGGCACCTGAGGGCACTGAAGCTTTCTTT
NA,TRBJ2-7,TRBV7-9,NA,CASSLGQAGGEQYF,TGTGCCAGCAGCTTAGGACAGGCCGGCGGCGAGCAGTACTTC
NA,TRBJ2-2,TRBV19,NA,CASSPSRANTGELFF,TGTGCCAGTAGCCCTAGCCGAGCGAACACCGGGGAGCTGTTTTTT
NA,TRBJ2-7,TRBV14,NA,CASSPHPGLANYEQYF,TGTGCCAGCAGCCCCCATCCGGGACTTGCTAACTACGAGCAGTACTTC
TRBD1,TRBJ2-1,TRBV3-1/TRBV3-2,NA,CASSQADRGGRNEQFF,TGTGCCAGCAGCCAGGCAGACAGGGGAGGTCGCAATGAGCAGTTCTTC
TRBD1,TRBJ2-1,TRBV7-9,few,CASNPSTGGHYNEQFF,TGTGCCAGCAACCCGAGTACAGGGGGACACTACAATGAGCAGTTCTTC
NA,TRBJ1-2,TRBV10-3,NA,CAISDPNGDYTF,TGTGCCATCAGTGACCCAAACGGAGACTACACCTTC
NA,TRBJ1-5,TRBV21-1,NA,CASSPLRRGRFPQPQHF,TGTGCCAGCAGCCCCTTACGGAGGGGCAGATTTCCTCAGCCCCAGCATTTT
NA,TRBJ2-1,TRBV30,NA,CAWSIWDSDNEQFF,TGTGCCTGGAGTATATGGGACTCAGACAATGAGCAGTTCTTC
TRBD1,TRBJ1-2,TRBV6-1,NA,CASSEARFSGQGDYGYTF,TGTGCCAGCAGTGAAGCGCGCTTTAGCGGACAGGGGGACTATGGCTACACCTTC
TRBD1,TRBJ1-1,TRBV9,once,CASSGRQGTNTEAFF,TGTGCCAGCAGCGGAAGACAGGGGACGAACACTGAAGCTTTCTTT
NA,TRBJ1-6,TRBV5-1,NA,CASSLDRNPNSPLHF,TGCGCCAGCAGCTTGGACAGAAATCCCAATTCACCCCTCCACTTT
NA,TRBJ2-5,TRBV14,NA,CASSWNGHRTETQYF,TGTGCCAGCAGCTGGAACGGCCACAGAACCGAGACCCAGTACTTC
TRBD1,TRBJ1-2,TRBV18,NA,CASSRQGDYGYTF,TGTGCCAGCTCACGACAGGGAGACTATGGCTACACCTTC
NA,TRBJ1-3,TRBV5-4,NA,CASSLGGSGNTIYF,TGTGCCAGCAGCTTAGGGGGCTCTGGAAACACCATATATTTT
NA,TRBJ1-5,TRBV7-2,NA,CASSLDREGPQHF,TGTGCCAGCAGCTTAGACAGGGAGGGTCCCCAGCATTTT
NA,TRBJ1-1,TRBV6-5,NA,CASSYSWRVNTEAFF,TGTGCCAGCAGTTACAGTTGGAGGGTGAACACTGAAGCTTTCTTT
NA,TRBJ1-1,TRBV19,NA,CASNIGGPQNTEAFF,TGTGCCAGTAATATCGGGGGTCCACAGAACACTGAAGCTTTCTTT
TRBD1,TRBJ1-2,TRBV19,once,CASSIDFSTGAHYGYTF,TGTGCCAGTAGTATAGACTTCTCGACAGGGGCCCACTATGGCTACACCTTC
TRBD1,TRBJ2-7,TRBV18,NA,CASSPPNQGAYEQYF,TGTGCCAGCTCACCACCGAATCAGGGGGCCTACGAGCAGTACTTC
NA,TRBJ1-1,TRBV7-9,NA,CASSLDNRVSRAFF,TGTGCCAGCAGCTTAGACAACAGGGTGAGTCGTGCTTTCTTT
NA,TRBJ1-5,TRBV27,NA,CASTKPGASSQPQHF,TGTGCCAGTACCAAACCAGGGGCATCTAGTCAGCCCCAGCATTTT
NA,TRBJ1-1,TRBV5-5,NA,CASSLRAETEGDTEAFF,TGTGCCAGCAGCTTGAGGGCGGAGACAGAGGGGGACACTGAAGCTTTCTTT
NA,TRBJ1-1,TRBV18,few,CASSGTTNTEAFF,TGTGCCAGCTCAGGGACAACGAACACTGAAGCTTTCTTT